What follows describes a single T cell receptor (beta chain). Its specificity is not known. The data were taken from a study of cytomegalovirus exposure and HLA in healthy donors. Whole-study findings and limits: TCR beta chain V- and J-gene trimming was linked, in a later analysis, to a missense variant in DCLRE1C. The presence/absence work took it that sequencing depth was about the same across donors. Common viral pathogens were later found to be apparently linked to several of the most significant clusters.

In the PCR, 60 Vbeta and 13 Jbeta primers were used. Profiled with immunoSEQ multiplex PCR; TCRdb holds only in-frame clones, not every one. The repertoire holds 120,000 to 150,000 clones, around 80% seen once, with about 3.5% in the top ten. The germline V gene has CDR1 MNHEY and CDR2 SMNVEV (reference sequence). Losses at the gene ends were 6 bases for V and 6 bases for J; bases not matched to a gene: 4. CDR3 length: 13 amino acids. This clonotype originated in a middle-aged man in good health and CMV-seronegative. Material for sequencing was PBMCs. The V gene is TRBV27, the J gene TRBJ2-3, with TRBD1 identical over 9 bases. The CDR3 loop reads CASRGTGRDTQYF. The DNA for the CDR3 is TGTGCCAGCAGGGGGACAGGGCGCGATACGCAGTATTTT.